This T cell receptor beta chain was identified during a study of blood T cell repertoires in COVID-19. The assay was immunoSEQ multiplex PCR, and TCRdb's table has in-frame clones only and misses some. The data contain 300,000 to 350,000 clones, 87% of them singletons. This clone appeared a single time. Source material: PBMCs or T cells enriched from blood (not recorded which). This TCR derives from a woman between 18 and 30 years old who had recovered from COVID-19.

The CDR3, as DNA: TGTGCCAGCAGCTTACTTCTGTCACCCCTCCACTTT. Encoded protein: CASSLLLSPLHF. This chain links TRBV7-2 with TRBJ1-6, with D hard to call. Germline-derived CDR1 and CDR2 are SGHTA and FQGNSA. This CDR3 is built from 12 residues. V dropped 2 bases and J dropped 10 bases, with 6 bases sitting between them.